Below are 3 T cell receptor beta chains sequenced from a single sample in a study of blood T cell repertoires in COVID-19. Assay: immunoSEQ multiplex PCR; the TCRdb copy retains only in-frame clones and omits some. Of a few hundred thousand clones detected, roughly 87% appear once; the ten largest clones hold approximately 1%. Specimen: PBMCs or T cells enriched from blood (not recorded which). The receptors derive from a woman in her twenties or thirties who had recovered from COVID-19.

This clone appeared once. The chain is built from TRBV4-1 and TRBJ1-2; D ambiguous. CDR3 length equals 14 residues. The ends were cut back, 6 bases at V and 6 bases at J, with 17 bases in the middle. Germline values: CDR1 MGHRA, CDR2 YSYEKL. The DNA for the CDR3 is TGCGCCAGCAGTGAAACTCAATCCGGAGATGGCTACACCTTC. It translates to CASSETQSGDGYTF.

The rearrangement uses TRBV5-1 and TRBJ1-2, with D perhaps matching TRBD1 (5 bases). There are 13 residues in the CDR3. Germline CDR1 is SGHRS and CDR2 is YFSETQ. V gave up 0 bases and J gave up 8 bases, with 11 bases separating them. CDR3 protein: CASSLVQDRGYTF. Here the CDR3 DNA reads TGCGCCAGCAGCTTGGTACAGGATAGGGGCTACACCTTC.

The chain carries TRBV2 and TRBJ1-2, with D uncertain. This CDR3 region has 14 residues. V gave up 0 bases and J gave up 8 bases, with 13 bases separating them. Germline CDR1 is SNHLY and CDR2 is FYNNEI. The DNA of the CDR3 is TGTGCCAGCAGTGAAGCGCTTCGGTCACGAGGCTACACCTTC. Amino acid sequence: CASSEALRSRGYTF.